This T cell receptor beta chain was obtained from a study of radiotherapy plus CTLA-4 blockade in lung cancer. The V and J ends lost 6 bases and 9 bases, in that order; junction bases with no gene match: 12. Germline V CDR1 and CDR2: MNHEY, SVGAGI. This CDR3 is built from 15 residues. Using immunoSEQ multiplex PCR, the repertoire was profiled, and TCRdb retains in-frame clones only, with some absent. The sample shows tens of thousands of clones, approximately 85% of them seen only once. This clone was seen more than once but under ten times. The clonotype comes from a human donor with non-small cell lung cancer whose response to radiotherapy plus ipilimumab could not be evaluated. V and J are TRBV6-5 and TRBJ1-3, with TRBD1 identical over 9 bases. The input for sequencing was peripheral blood, taken from a patient treated with radiotherapy plus ipilimumab. The CDR3 sequence is CASRGTGMGRGTIYF. In DNA, the CDR3 is TGTGCCAGCAGGGGGACAGGGATGGGACGAGGCACCATATATTTT.